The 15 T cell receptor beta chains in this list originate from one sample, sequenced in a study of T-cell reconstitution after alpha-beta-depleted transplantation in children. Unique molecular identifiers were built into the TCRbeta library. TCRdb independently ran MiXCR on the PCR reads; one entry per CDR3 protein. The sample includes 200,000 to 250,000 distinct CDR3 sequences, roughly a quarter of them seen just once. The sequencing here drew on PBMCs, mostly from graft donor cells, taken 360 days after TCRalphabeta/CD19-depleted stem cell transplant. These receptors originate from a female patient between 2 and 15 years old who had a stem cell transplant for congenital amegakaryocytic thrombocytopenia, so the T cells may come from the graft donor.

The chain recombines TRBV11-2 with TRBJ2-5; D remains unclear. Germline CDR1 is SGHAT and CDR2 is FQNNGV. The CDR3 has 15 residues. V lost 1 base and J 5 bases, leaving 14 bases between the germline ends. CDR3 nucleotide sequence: TGTGCCAGCAGCTTAGGGCCCATCGTCTGGGAGACCCAGTACTTC. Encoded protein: CASSLGPIVWETQYF.

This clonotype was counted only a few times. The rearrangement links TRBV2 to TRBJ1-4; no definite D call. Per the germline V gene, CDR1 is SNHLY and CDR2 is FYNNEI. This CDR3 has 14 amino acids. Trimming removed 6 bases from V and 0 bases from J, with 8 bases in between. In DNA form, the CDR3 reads TGTGCCAGCAGCATAGACACAACTAATGAAAAACTGTTTTTT. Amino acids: CASSIDTTNEKLFF.

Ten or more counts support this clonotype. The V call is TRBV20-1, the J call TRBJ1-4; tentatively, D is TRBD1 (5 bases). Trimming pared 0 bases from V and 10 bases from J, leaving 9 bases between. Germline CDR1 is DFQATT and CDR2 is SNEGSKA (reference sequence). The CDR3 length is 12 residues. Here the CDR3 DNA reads TGCAGTGCTAGAGATGGACAACGAAAACTGTTTTTT. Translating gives CSARDGQRKLFF.

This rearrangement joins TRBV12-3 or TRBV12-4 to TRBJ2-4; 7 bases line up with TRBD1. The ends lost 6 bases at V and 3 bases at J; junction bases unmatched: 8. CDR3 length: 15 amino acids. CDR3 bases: TGTGCCAGCAGACCAAGGGGGCGCGACAAAAACATTCAGTACTTC. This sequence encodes CASRPRGRDKNIQYF.

CDR3 amino acids: CASNAAGRRTDTQYF. The CDR3 DNA follows: TGTGCCTCCAATGCGGCGGGGCGACGCACAGATACGCAGTATTTT. The chain joins TRBV11-2 to TRBJ2-3; maybe TRBD2 (6 bases). Germline lookup yields CDR1 SGHAT and CDR2 FQNNGV. This CDR3 is 15 amino acids long. The V and J ends lost 11 bases and 1 base respectively, with 19 bases between them.

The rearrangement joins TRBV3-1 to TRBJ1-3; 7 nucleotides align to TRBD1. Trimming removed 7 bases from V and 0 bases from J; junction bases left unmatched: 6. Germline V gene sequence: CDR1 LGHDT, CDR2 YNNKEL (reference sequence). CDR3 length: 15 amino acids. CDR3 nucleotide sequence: TGTGCCAGCATACGGGGGACAGCCTCTGGAAACACCATATATTTT. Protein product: CASIRGTASGNTIYF. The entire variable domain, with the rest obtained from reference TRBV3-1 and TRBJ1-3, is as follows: DTAVSQTPKYLVTQMGNDKSIKCEQNLGHDTMYWYKQDSKKFLKIMFSYNNKELIINETVPNRFSPKSPDKAHLNLHINSLELGDSAVYFCASIRGTASGNTIYFGEGSWLTVV.

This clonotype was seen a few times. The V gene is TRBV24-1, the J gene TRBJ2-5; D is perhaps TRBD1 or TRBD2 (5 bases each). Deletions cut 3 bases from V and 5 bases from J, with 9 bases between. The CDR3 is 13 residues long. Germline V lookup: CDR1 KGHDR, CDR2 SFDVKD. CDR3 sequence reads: CATSDPGDETQYF. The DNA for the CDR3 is TGTGCCACCAGTGATCCCGGGGACGAGACCCAGTACTTC.

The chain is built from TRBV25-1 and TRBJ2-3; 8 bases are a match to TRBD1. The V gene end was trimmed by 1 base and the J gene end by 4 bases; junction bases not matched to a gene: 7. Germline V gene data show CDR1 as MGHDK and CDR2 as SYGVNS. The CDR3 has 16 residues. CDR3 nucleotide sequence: TGTGCCAGCAGTGAATTTGAGACAGGGGAACCAGATACGCAGTATTTT. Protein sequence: CASSEFETGEPDTQYF.

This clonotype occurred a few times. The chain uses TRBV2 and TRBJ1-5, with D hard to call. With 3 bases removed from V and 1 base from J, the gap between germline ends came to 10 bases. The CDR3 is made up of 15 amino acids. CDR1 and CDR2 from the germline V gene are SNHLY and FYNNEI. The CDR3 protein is CASSEYRVSNQPQHF. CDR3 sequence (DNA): TGTGCCAGCAGTGAGTATCGAGTCAGCAATCAGCCCCAGCATTTT.

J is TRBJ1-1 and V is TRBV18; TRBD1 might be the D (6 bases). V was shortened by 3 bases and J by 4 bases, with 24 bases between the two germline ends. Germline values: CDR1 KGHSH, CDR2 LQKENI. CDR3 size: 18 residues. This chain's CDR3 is CASSPVDRLPLMSTEAFF. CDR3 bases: TGTGCCAGCTCACCGGTCGACAGGCTCCCACTCATGAGCACTGAAGCTTTCTTT.

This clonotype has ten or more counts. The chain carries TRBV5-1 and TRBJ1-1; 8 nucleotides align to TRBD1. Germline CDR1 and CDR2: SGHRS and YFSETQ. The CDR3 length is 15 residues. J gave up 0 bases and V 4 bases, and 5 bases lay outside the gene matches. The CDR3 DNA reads TGCGCCAGCAGCCTCCCGACAGGGGTGAACACTGAAGCTTTCTTT. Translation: CASSLPTGVNTEAFF.

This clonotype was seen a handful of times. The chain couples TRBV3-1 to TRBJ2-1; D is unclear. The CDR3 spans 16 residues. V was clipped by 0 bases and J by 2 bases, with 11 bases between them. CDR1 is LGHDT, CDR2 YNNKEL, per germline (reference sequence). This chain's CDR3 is CASSQEPWGTYNEQFF. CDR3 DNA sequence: TGTGCCAGCAGCCAAGAGCCATGGGGAACCTACAATGAGCAGTTCTTC.

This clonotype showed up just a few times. CDR3 residues: CASSQELWDRVGATNEKLFF. The CDR3 DNA is TGCGCCAGCAGCCAAGAATTGTGGGACAGGGTTGGGGCAACTAATGAAAAACTGTTTTTT. The chain recombines TRBV4-1 with TRBJ1-4; 9 bases match TRBD1. Germline values: CDR1 MGHRA, CDR2 YSYEKL. V dropped 0 bases and J dropped 0; count of bases not matched to a gene: 11. The CDR3 has 20 amino acids.

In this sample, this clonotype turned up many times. The CDR3 region is CASSQVSHSGNTIYF. The DNA for the CDR3 is TGTGCCAGCAGCCAAGTTAGTCACTCTGGAAACACCATATATTTT. This chain joins TRBV3-1 and TRBJ1-3; D gene uncertain. Deletions cut 1 base from V and 0 bases from J, with 7 bases between. The CDR3 is 15 residues long. From germline, CDR1 is LGHDT and CDR2 YNNKEL (reference sequence).

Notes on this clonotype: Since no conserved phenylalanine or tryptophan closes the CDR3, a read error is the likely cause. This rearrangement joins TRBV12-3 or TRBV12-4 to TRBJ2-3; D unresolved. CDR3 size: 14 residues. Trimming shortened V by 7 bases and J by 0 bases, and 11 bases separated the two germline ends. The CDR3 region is CASMSGLSTDTQYL. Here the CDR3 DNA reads TGTGCCAGCATGTCAGGTCTCAGCACAGATACGCAGTATCTT.